Below, 4 T cell receptor beta chains from the same sample are listed, as sequenced in a study of control samples from healthy donors and cancer patients. Sequencing was performed with immunoSEQ multiplex PCR; in TCRdb, only in-frame clones are kept and a portion is missing. The sample lists some 82,000 clones; 70% to 85% were seen once. Sequenced sample: PBMCs. These TCRs come from a man in his sixties with head and neck cancer.

The chain links TRBV27 to TRBJ2-1; D may be TRBD1 or TRBD2 (5 bases each). V lost 5 bases and J 7 bases, leaving 15 bases between the germline ends. CDR3 length: 14 amino acids. Germline V gives CDR1 MNHEY, CDR2 SMNVEV (reference sequence). The CDR3 loop reads CASSQGTAWNEQFF. CDR3 in DNA: TGTGCCAGCAGTCAAGGGACCGCCTGGAATGAGCAGTTCTTC.

This clone was found a few times. This chain connects TRBV15 to TRBJ1-2; TRBD1 is a possible D gene (5 bases). Trimming removed 3 bases at V and 5 bases at J, with 7 bases between. Germline assignment: CDR1 LNHNV and CDR2 YYDKDF (reference sequence). This CDR3 has 12 residues. The CDR3 DNA follows: TGTGCCACCAGCAGCGGGGCATATGGCTACACCTTC. It yields the protein CATSSGAYGYTF.

The chain joins TRBV11-2 to TRBJ1-1; D ambiguous. The CDR3 is made up of 14 amino acids. The V gene lost 7 bases and the J gene lost 4 bases, with 16 bases spanning the gap. Germline-derived CDR1 and CDR2 are SGHAT and FQNNGV. CDR3 in DNA: TGTGCCAGCACCCTCTTAATTGAAGCCACTGAAGCTTTCTTT. Amino acid sequence: CASTLLIEATEAFF.

V usage is TRBV7-9 and J usage is TRBJ2-1; TRBD2 matches 8 bases. The CDR3 is 15 amino acids. Trimming at V came to 5 bases and at J to 4 bases, leaving 7 bases not matched to a gene. From germline, CDR1 is SEHNR and CDR2 FQNEAQ (reference sequence). The CDR3 bases are TGTGCCAGCAGCCCGTCTAGCGGGTCTTACAATGAGCAGTTCTTC. Protein product: CASSPSSGSYNEQFF. Full variable domain (outside the CDR3, taken from reference TRBV7-9 and TRBJ2-1): DTGVSQNPRHKITKRGQNVTFRCDPISEHNRLYWYRQTLGQGPEFLTYFQNEAQLEKSRLLSDRFSAERPKGSFSTLEIQRTEQGDSAMYLCASSPSSGSYNEQFFGPGTRLTVL.